This T cell receptor (beta chain) appears in the sequencing data of a study of regulatory T cells in long-lasting Graves disease. Whole-study findings and limits: Graves' patients with persistent disease showed TCR diversity lower than patients newly diagnosed.

Arm-PCR of CDR3 regions and iRepertoire HTBI primers were the basis on which TCR beta libraries were built. TCRdb redid the calling of the multiplex PCR reads with MiXCR, one entry per CDR3 protein. Among about 400,000 distinct CDR3 sequences listed, roughly 20% were seen once. Time point here: persistent/refractory GD, antithyroid drugs over 5 years with positive TRAb. PBMCs provided the RNA from which the TCR library was made. Diagnoses of Graves' disease were made by American Thyroid Association guidelines. The table lists this clonotype with many counts. As yet, its antigen is unknown. V shed 4 bases and J shed 5 bases, with 5 bases lying between them. CDR3 size: 11 residues. Per the germline V gene, CDR1 is MNHNS and CDR2 is SASEGT.

This TCR came from a female donor with Graves disease. Material: peripheral blood mononuclear cells (PBMCs), obtained when the disease was refractory, from a patient treated with antithyroid drugs. The chain carries TRBV6-1 and TRBJ2-5; unclear D gene. CDR3 sequence (DNA): TGTGCCAGCAGTGTCGTGGAGACCCAGTACTTC. It yields the protein CASSVVETQYF.